A single sample is the source of the 20 T cell receptor beta chains below, sequenced in a study of T cells after yellow fever vaccination (dated by TCRdb to between 2019 and 2020). Receptor amplification or capture employed 5' RACE. These reads were obtained on an Illumina HiSeq 2500. TCRdb reran the public reads through fastp at Q25 and MiXCR, keeping productive beta chains. Entries that share a CDR3 protein sequence are merged under the most common genes and DNA. The sample data list approximately 12,000 distinct CDR3 sequences, and around 5.4% of these were observed just once. The leading ten clones occupy approximately 1% of the sample. According to the study, the label for this sample's treatment or condition signals: live attenuated yellow fever vaccine strain. The sample here was PBMCs, either bulk or a sorted T-cell subset (CD4+, CD8+, memory, or dextramer-sorted; not recorded which), taken on the day of the yellow fever booster vaccination. The source is a man aged 30 to 39 who received the YFV17D yellow fever vaccine.

This clonotype was observed many times. This chain uses TRBV5-1 with TRBJ1-2; tentatively, D is TRBD1 (5 bases). The CDR3 has 13 residues. Trimming removed 1 base at V and 4 bases at J, with 8 bases between. Germline-derived CDR1 and CDR2 are SGHRS and YFSETQ. This CDR3 is CASSLSGPYGYTF. The CDR3 nucleotides are TGCGCCAGCAGCTTGTCAGGGCCCTATGGCTACACCTTC. Combining the CDR3 with reference TRBV5-1 and TRBJ1-2 gives the whole variable domain KAGVTQTPRYLIKTRGQQVTLSCSPISGHRSVSWYQQTPGQGLQFLFEYFSETQRNKGNFPGRFSGRQFSNSRSEMNVSTLELGDSALYLCASSLSGPYGYTFGSGTRLTVV.

This clonotype has at least ten counts. This chain links TRBV18 with TRBJ2-2; D unresolved. The CDR3 extends over 14 amino acids. Per the germline V gene, CDR1 is KGHSH and CDR2 is LQKENI. The ends were cut back, 5 bases at V and 6 bases at J, with 13 bases in the middle. CDR3 in DNA: TGTGCCAGCTCAGCCAATTCGGGCCCCGGGGAGCTGTTTTTT. This gives the protein CASSANSGPGELFF. The full variable domain, with the rest looked up from reference TRBV18 and TRBJ2-2, is NAGVMQNPRHLVRRRGQEARLRCSPMKGHSHVYWYRQLPEEGLKFMVYLQKENIIDESGMPKERFSAEFPKEGPSILRIQQVVRGDSAAYFCASSANSGPGELFFGEGSRLTVL.

This clonotype was recorded many times. The chain employs TRBV12-3 or TRBV12-4 and TRBJ2-1; 9 bases agree with TRBD1. The V and J ends lost 6 bases and 4 bases, in that order; junction bases with no gene match: 7. This CDR3 has 15 residues. The CDR3 is CASSLGQGRYNEQFF. The DNA for the CDR3 is TGTGCCAGCAGCCTTGGACAGGGGAGATACAATGAGCAGTTCTTC.

This clonotype showed up many times. The chain uses TRBV14 and TRBJ2-5; 10 bases agree with TRBD2. This CDR3 is built from 17 residues. Trimming cost V 1 base and J 2 bases; bases outside gene matches: 7. Germline V CDR1 and CDR2: SGHDN, FVKESK. CDR3 sequence reads: CASSQAPGLAPQETQYF. The CDR3 coding sequence is TGTGCCAGCAGCCAAGCTCCGGGACTAGCGCCTCAAGAGACCCAGTACTTC.

This clonotype was recorded many times. The V and J genes are TRBV20-1 and TRBJ2-7; tentatively, D is TRBD1 (6 bases). The V and J ends lost 3 bases and 0 bases respectively, with 15 bases between them. The CDR3 sequence is 15 residues long. CDR1 is DFQATT, CDR2 SNEGSKA, per germline (reference sequence). The CDR3 coding sequence is TGCAGTGCTAGGGATGGACAGTCTCACTCCTACGAGCAGTACTTC. This translates into CSARDGQSHSYEQYF.

This clonotype showed up many times. This sequence joins TRBV5-1 and TRBJ2-7; no firm D call. The V gene's germline CDR1 is SGHRS and CDR2 YFSETQ. This CDR3 region has 12 residues. Trimming cost V 0 bases and J 7 bases, with 8 bases left between them. This chain's CDR3 is CASSLEPREQYF. CDR3 DNA sequence: TGCGCCAGCAGCTTGGAGCCGAGGGAGCAGTACTTC.

This clonotype has a count of ten or more. The J gene is TRBJ2-1, the V gene TRBV4-1; D not certain. The CDR3 is made up of 13 amino acids. CDR1 and CDR2 (germline): MGHRA, YSYEKL. Trimming shortened V by 1 base and J by 10 bases, and 11 bases separated the two germline ends. CDR3 region: CASSQGPSPEQFF. DNA of the CDR3: TGCGCCAGCAGCCAAGGACCTTCCCCGGAGCAGTTCTTC.

This clonotype was seen repeatedly, ten times or more. V is TRBV6-2 or TRBV6-3 and J is TRBJ2-5; D might be TRBD1 (6 bases). The CDR3 has 14 residues. Trimming left V 5 bases short and J 4 bases short, with 14 bases between. In germline, CDR1 is MNHEY, CDR2 SVGEGT. CDR3 residues: CASSRTVNPETQYF. CDR3 coding DNA: TGTGCCAGCAGTAGGACAGTTAATCCAGAGACCCAGTACTTC.

This clonotype was seen repeatedly, ten times or more. This rearrangement joins TRBV7-2 to TRBJ2-3, with D perhaps matching TRBD1 or TRBD2 (5 bases each). V was shortened by 5 bases and J by 2 bases, with 11 bases between the two germline ends. The length of the CDR3 is 14 residues. CDR1 is SGHTA and CDR2 is FQGNSA in the germline V gene. The CDR3 sequence is CASSRGLFTDTQYF. In DNA form, the CDR3 reads TGTGCCAGCAGCCGGGGCCTATTCACAGATACGCAGTATTTT.

This clonotype was observed many times. The chain carries TRBV18 and TRBJ2-3; D may correspond to TRBD1 or TRBD2 (5 bases each). Germline values: CDR1 KGHSH, CDR2 LQKENI. The CDR3 consists of 12 residues. V was cut by 3 bases and J by 4 bases, with 5 bases left in between. The CDR3 nucleotides read TGTGCCAGCTCACCGGGGGCAGATACGCAGTATTTT. As protein: CASSPGADTQYF.

This clonotype was observed a handful of times. One end of the junction is discordant with germline, which a read error may explain. CDR3 sequence reads: CAISLWAKKQGAGTGELFF. The CDR3 bases are TGTGCCATCAGTTTATGGGCCAAGAAACAGGGGGCGGGCACCGGGGAGCTGTTTTTT. The chain uses TRBV2 and TRBJ2-2; 9 bases agree with TRBD1. Germline V lookup: CDR1 SNHLY, CDR2 FYNNEI. The CDR3 length is 19 residues.

This clonotype was counted many times. The V call is TRBV10-3, the J call TRBJ1-2; TRBD1 aligns across 9 bases. The CDR3 is made up of 13 amino acids. V shed 4 bases, J shed 7 bases, and the junction held 4 bases outside the gene matches. Per the germline V gene, CDR1 is ENHRY and CDR2 is SYGVKD. The CDR3 DNA reads as TGTGCCATCAGTGGGACAGGGGAAGTTGGCTACACCTTC. The encoded protein is CAISGTGEVGYTF.

The gene calls are TRBV11-2 and TRBJ2-3; the D gene is possibly TRBD2 (6 bases). V was trimmed by 1 base and J by 0 bases, leaving 8 bases between them. Germline CDR1 SGHAT, CDR2 FQNNGV. The CDR3 sequence is 15 residues long. The CDR3: CASSLGLASTDTQYF. CDR3 in DNA: TGTGCCAGCAGCTTAGGGCTAGCGAGCACAGATACGCAGTATTTT.

This clonotype has at least ten counts. This chain joins TRBV4-1 and TRBJ2-7; no clear D gene. Trimming removed 4 bases from V and 0 bases from J, with 10 bases in between. In germline, CDR1 is MGHRA, CDR2 YSYEKL. The CDR3 totals 14 residues. The CDR3 reads CASSPLGFSYEQYF. DNA for the CDR3: TGCGCCAGCAGCCCCCTTGGGTTCTCCTACGAGCAGTACTTC.

This clonotype was counted ten times or more. The chain is built from TRBV6-5 and TRBJ1-1; a weak D match, TRBD1 (5 bases). The V end lost 0 bases, the J end lost 6 bases, and 17 bases lay between the germline ends. Germline CDR1 is MNHEY and CDR2 is SVGAGI. The CDR3 is 16 residues long. The CDR3 protein is CASSYSTLLGVAEAFF. CDR3 in DNA: TGTGCCAGCAGTTACTCGACTCTTTTAGGGGTAGCTGAAGCTTTCTTT.

This chain links TRBV20-1 with TRBJ1-1, with D hard to call. CDR3 length: 10 residues. Germline values: CDR1 DFQATT, CDR2 SNEGSKA (reference sequence). Trimming stripped 2 bases from V and 3 bases from J, with 1 base between. The CDR3 protein is CSARYTEAFF. As DNA, the CDR3 is TGCAGTGCTAGATACACTGAAGCTTTCTTT.

This clonotype appeared many times. The chain carries TRBV20-1 and TRBJ2-1; 7 bases fit TRBD2. Germline V gene data show CDR1 as DFQATT and CDR2 as SNEGSKA (reference sequence). The J segment lost 5 bases and the V segment lost 4 bases, leaving 5 bases of the junction unmatched. The CDR3 has 13 amino acids. In DNA, the CDR3 is TGCAGTGCTACAAGCGGGACTCACAATGAGCAGTTCTTC. Translation: CSATSGTHNEQFF.

Many counts were recorded for this clonotype. Here the CDR3 reads CAWSVGSTDTQYF. The CDR3 DNA sequence: TGTGCCTGGAGTGTGGGGAGCACAGATACGCAGTATTTT. V gene TRBV30 combines with J gene TRBJ2-3; D not certain. From germline, CDR1 is GTSNPN and CDR2 SVGIG (reference sequence). V was cut by 0 bases and J by 0 bases, with 4 bases left in between. The CDR3 contains 13 residues.

This clonotype was detected many times. The gene calls are TRBV29-1 and TRBJ1-1; tentative D call: TRBD1 (6 bases). There are 12 residues in the CDR3. From germline, CDR1 is SQVTM and CDR2 ANQGSEA. V lost 7 bases and J 2 bases, leaving 11 bases between the germline ends. CDR3 sequence: CSAGQTNTEAFF. The CDR3 region has the DNA TGCAGCGCTGGACAGACAAACACTGAAGCTTTCTTT.

This clonotype has more than one count but fewer than ten. This may be a read error, as it is one base from a much larger clone. The chain combines TRBV4-3 with TRBJ2-1; D is undetermined. Germline V gene lookup returns CDR1 LGHNA and CDR2 YSLEER. Trimming shortened V by 0 bases and J by 9 bases, and 6 bases separated the two germline ends. The CDR3 contains 12 residues. CDR3 in DNA: TGCGCCAGCAGCCAAGATTGTGGTGAGCAGTTCTTC. Its translation: CASSQDCGEQFF.